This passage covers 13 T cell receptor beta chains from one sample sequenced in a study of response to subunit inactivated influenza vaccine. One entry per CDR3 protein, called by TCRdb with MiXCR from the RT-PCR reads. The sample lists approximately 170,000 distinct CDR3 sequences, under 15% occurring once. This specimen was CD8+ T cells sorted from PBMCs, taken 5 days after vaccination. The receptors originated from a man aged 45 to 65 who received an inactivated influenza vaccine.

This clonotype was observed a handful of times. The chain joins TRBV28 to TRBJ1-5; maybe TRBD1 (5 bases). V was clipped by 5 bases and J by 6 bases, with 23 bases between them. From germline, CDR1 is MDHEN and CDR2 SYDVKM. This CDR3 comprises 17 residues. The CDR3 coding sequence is TGTGCCAGCAGTCTACGGACGGGGCCCCTTGGCCGTCAGCCCCAGCATTTT. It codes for CASSLRTGPLGRQPQHF.

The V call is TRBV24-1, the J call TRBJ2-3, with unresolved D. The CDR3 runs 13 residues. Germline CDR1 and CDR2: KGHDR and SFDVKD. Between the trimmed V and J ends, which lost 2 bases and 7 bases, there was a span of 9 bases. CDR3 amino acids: CATSDSPKNTQYF. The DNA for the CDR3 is TGTGCCACCAGTGATTCCCCCAAAAATACGCAGTATTTT.

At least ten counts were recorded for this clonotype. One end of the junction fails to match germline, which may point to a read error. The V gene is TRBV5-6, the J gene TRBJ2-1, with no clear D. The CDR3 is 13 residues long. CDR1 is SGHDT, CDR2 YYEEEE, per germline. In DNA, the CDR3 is TGTGCCAGCAGGTTGGGTTCCTACAATGAGCAGTTCTTC. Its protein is CASRLGSYNEQFF.

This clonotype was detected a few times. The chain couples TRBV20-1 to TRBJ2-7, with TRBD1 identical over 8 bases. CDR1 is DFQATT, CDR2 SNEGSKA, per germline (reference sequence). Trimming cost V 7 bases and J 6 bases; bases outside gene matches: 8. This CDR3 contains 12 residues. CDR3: CSVPTGVGEQYF. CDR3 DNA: TGCAGTGTCCCGACAGGGGTGGGCGAGCAGTACTTC.

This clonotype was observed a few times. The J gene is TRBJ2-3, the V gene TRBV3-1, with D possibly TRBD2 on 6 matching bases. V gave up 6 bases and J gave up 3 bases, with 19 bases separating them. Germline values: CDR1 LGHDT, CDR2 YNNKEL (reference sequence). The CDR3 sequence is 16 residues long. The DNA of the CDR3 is TGTGCCAGCAGTTCCCTGGGACTTCGGGGGACAGATACGCAGTATTTT. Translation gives CASSSLGLRGTDTQYF.

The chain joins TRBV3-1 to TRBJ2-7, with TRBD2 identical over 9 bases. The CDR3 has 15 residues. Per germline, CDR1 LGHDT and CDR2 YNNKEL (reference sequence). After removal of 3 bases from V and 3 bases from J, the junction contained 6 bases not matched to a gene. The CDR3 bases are TGTGCCAGCAGCCATGGGCTAGCGGGACTCTACGAGCAGTACTTC. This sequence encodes CASSHGLAGLYEQYF.

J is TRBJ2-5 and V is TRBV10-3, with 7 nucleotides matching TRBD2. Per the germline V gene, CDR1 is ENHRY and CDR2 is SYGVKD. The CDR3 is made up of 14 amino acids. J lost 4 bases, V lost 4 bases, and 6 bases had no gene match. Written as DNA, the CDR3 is TGTGCCATCAGTGGTGCGGGAGAGGGAGAGACCCAGTACTTC. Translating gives CAISGAGEGETQYF.

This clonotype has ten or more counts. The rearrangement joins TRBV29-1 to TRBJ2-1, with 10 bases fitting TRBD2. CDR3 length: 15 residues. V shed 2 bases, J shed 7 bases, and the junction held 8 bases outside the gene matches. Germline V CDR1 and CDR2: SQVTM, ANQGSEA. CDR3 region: CSVELRLAGVNEQFF. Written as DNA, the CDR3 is TGCAGCGTTGAATTGCGGCTAGCGGGAGTAAATGAGCAGTTCTTC.

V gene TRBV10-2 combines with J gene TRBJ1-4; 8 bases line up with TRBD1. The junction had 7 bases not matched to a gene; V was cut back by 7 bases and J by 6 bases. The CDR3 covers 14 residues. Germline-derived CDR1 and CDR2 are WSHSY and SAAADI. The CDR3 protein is CASNQGAGDEKLFF. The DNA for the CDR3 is TGCGCCAGCAACCAGGGGGCGGGAGATGAAAAACTGTTTTTT.

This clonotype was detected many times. The CDR3 nucleotides are TGTGCCAGCAGTTACTCTAGCGGGGGGCCCGGAGAGACCCAGTACTTC. Translation: CASSYSSGGPGETQYF. This chain uses TRBV6-5 with TRBJ2-5; TRBD2 matches 10 bases. V lost 0 bases to trimming and J lost 4 bases; unmatched junction nucleotides: 5. From germline, CDR1 is MNHEY and CDR2 SVGAGI. The CDR3 loop spans 16 amino acids.

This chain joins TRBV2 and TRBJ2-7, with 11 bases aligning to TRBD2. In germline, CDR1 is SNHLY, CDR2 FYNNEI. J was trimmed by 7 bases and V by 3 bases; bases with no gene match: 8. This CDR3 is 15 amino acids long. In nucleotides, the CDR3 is TGTGCCAGCAGTGAGGTTAGCGGGGGGGCTAGTGAGCAGTACTTC. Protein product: CASSEVSGGASEQYF.

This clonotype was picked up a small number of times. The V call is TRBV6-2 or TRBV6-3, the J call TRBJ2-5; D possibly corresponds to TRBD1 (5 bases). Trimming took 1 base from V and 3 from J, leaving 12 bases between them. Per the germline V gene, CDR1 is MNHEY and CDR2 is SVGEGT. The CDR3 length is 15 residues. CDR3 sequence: CASSYFRTLKETQYF. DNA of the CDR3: TGTGCCAGCAGTTACTTCCGGACACTAAAAGAGACCCAGTACTTC.

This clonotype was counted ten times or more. The CDR3: CSVEDYEQYF. Here the CDR3 DNA reads TGCAGCGTTGAAGACTACGAGCAGTACTTC. The V call is TRBV29-1, the J call TRBJ2-7; no clear D gene. CDR3 size: 10 residues. From germline, CDR1 is SQVTM and CDR2 ANQGSEA. V dropped 0 bases and J dropped 3 bases, with 0 bases sitting between them.